The T cell receptor beta chain under discussion was sequenced for a study of blood T cell repertoires in COVID-19 (dated by TCRdb to 2018 to 2020). Regarding the research as a whole: Samples from collaborators originated in the United States, Italy and Spain and spanned both the acute and convalescent phases of COVID-19. Samples were obtained from the ongoing ImmuneRACE study (first 160 participants) and from 950 to 1,500 subjects provided by 6 global collaborators. The repertoires were made available in a free public database intended to serve as a resource for research on the immune response to SARS-CoV-2. Nearly every sample came with metadata listing a de-identified subject ID, COVID-19 status, age in years and sex. HLA class I and class II types, where available, came from metadata supplied by the sample provider rather than from assay-based typing. The dataset comprised deeply sampled blood TCRbeta repertoires from subjects exposed to, actively infected with, or recovered from COVID-19. The material from the prospective study consisted of cDNA or gDNA derived from T cells, B-cell-depleted T cells, or PBMCs.

On this clone: The specificity of this receptor is unknown. No much larger clone is present one base from it, and per-base qualities are unavailable.

Overall results and qualifications from the work: Clinical and demographic metadata were provided uncurated, with the amount varying by source and participant.

Germline trimming amounts to 4 bases on V and 5 bases on J, with 11 as the count of junction bases outside the gene matches. Reading the germline V gene gives CDR1 SGHRS and CDR2 YFSETQ. Taken from cysteine to phenylalanine, the CDR3 has 15 residues. Only the CDR3 part of the read is kept: 45 bases, read in frame from the first base. TCRbeta CDR3 regions were amplified from genomic DNA by means of the immunoSEQ Assay, a bias-controlled multiplex PCR. In the source study's methods: Nucleated cell counts per sample were estimated from amplification of reference gene primers within the assay. To quantify the absolute abundance of each unique TCRbeta CDR3 rearrangement, sequence reads were collapsed and filtered. For each sample, productive Simpson clonality was calculated as the square root of Simpson's diversity index over productive rearrangements. Entries here come from immuneACCESS through TCRdb and include only in-frame sequences with V and J called. Some clones fail to appear in such tables; in the studies checked, an unresolved V gene covers under half of the shortfall, and the cause of the remainder is unknown. That table supplies the V and J calls and clone size; D and trimming were determined from the DNA. The sample yields around 450,000 clones; roughly nine tenths were counted once. The ten largest clones take up about 0.7% of the sample.

Enrolling through a virtual design, the prospective study's participants ranged in age from roughly 18 to 100 years and lived across more than 20 United States geographic areas. Cohort assignment in the prospective study relied on participant-reported clinical history from a screening survey and a study questionnaire. ImmuneRACE Cohort 3 recovered participants were defined by two consecutive negative NP/OP PCR tests, healthcare professional clearance, or symptom resolution. Mobile phlebotomists in the prospective study collected whole blood, serum and a nasopharyngeal or oropharyngeal swab from every participant. Participants in the prospective study had the option to provide additional blood draws and questionnaires over an approximately 2-month period. Prospective study blood samples were shipped either frozen or at room temperature before DNA extraction.

The sequence came from a woman between 18 and 30 years old who had recovered from COVID-19. The rearranged chain carries TRBV5-1 and TRBJ1-2, and TRBD1 aligns with 7 junction nucleotides. Sequencing was carried out using PBMCs or T cells enriched from blood (not recorded which). The DNA sequence follows: TGCGCCAGCAGCGCCGGGACAGCCTCCTTTTATGGCTACACCTTC. Protein translation: CASSAGTASFYGYTF.